A selection of T cell receptor beta chains follows, all from one sample in a study of blood T cells in healthy people across ages. MiXCR was run by TCRdb on the 5' RACE reads, yielding one entry per CDR3 protein. The sample shows roughly 860,000 distinct CDR3 sequences, 62% of them seen only once. Sequencing was performed on blood. The receptors shown here come from a man aged 30 to 39 in good health. CDR3s include the opening cysteine and the closing phenylalanine or tryptophan. The D gene is left open where the match is weak. Clone sizes are given selectively: once, few, many, or a class where the clone is expanded.

J gene | D gene | clone size | V gene | CDR3 protein | CDR3 DNA
TRBJ2-1 | TRBD2 | NA | TRBV20-1 | CSARDDGGLAGGQGRYNEQFF | TGCAGTGCTAGAGATGACGGCGGACTAGCGGGGGGGCAAGGTCGGTACAATGAGCAGTTCTTC
TRBJ1-6 | NA | NA | TRBV28 | CASTRTPSNSPLHF | TGTGCCAGCACCCGAACCCCGAGTAATTCACCCCTCCACTTT
TRBJ2-3 | TRBD1 | few | TRBV7-9 | CASSSRQGARDTQYF | TGTGCCAGCAGCTCCCGACAGGGGGCGCGGGATACGCAGTATTTT
TRBJ1-1 | NA | NA | TRBV4-3 | CASSQDLRRQLNTEAFF | TGCGCCAGCAGCCAAGATCTAAGACGTCAGTTGAACACTGAAGCTTTCTTT
TRBJ2-1 | NA | NA | TRBV3-1 | CASSQKTIINNEQFF | TGTGCCAGCAGCCAGAAGACTATAATAAACAATGAGCAGTTCTTC
TRBJ1-1 | NA | once | TRBV18 | CASRTSGDTEAFF | TGTGCCAGCCGAACTTCAGGAGACACTGAAGCTTTCTTT
TRBJ1-1 | NA | NA | TRBV6-5 | CASSSGTEAFF | TGTGCCAGCAGCTCTGGGACAGAAGCTTTCTTT
TRBJ1-2 | NA | NA | TRBV10-3 | CAISANSAEGYTF | TGTGCCATCAGTGCGAACAGCGCGGAAGGCTACACCTTC
TRBJ1-1 | NA | NA | TRBV29-1 | CSVERMNTEAFF | TGCAGCGTTGAACGGATGAACACTGAAGCTTTCTTT
TRBJ1-6 | NA | NA | TRBV12-3/TRBV12-4 | CASSLLPGALGGVRSYNSPLHF | TGTGCCAGCAGTTTACTCCCTGGGGCCCTCGGAGGGGTTCGCTCCTATAATTCACCCCTCCACTTT
TRBJ1-5 | NA | NA | TRBV7-9 | CASSLGPSPQHF | TGTGCCAGCAGCTTGGGCCCATCCCCCCAGCATTTT
TRBJ2-5 | NA | once | TRBV21-1 | CASSGTLGTGAMETQYF | TGTGCCAGCAGCGGAACCCTCGGGACAGGGGCGATGGAGACCCAGTACTTC
TRBJ2-1 | NA | NA | TRBV15 | CATSSGQTSYNEQFF | TGTGCCACCAGCAGTGGACAGACCTCCTACAATGAGCAGTTCTTC
TRBJ2-5 | NA | NA | TRBV11-2 | CASSLWNGGETQYF | TGTGCCAGCAGCTTATGGAACGGGGGAGAGACCCAGTACTTC
TRBJ2-1 | TRBD2 | NA | TRBV5-1 | CASSLRGLAGGYNEQFF | TGCGCCAGCAGCTTAAGGGGACTAGCGGGGGGCTACAATGAGCAGTTCTTC
TRBJ2-7 | TRBD2 | many | TRBV7-2 | CASSPGGTYEQYF | TGTGCCAGCAGCCCGGGGGGTACCTACGAGCAGTACTTC
TRBJ1-2 | TRBD1 | NA | TRBV20-1 | CSGQTGTNYGYTF | TGCAGTGGCCAGACAGGGACTAACTATGGCTACACCTTC
TRBJ1-2 | TRBD1 | NA | TRBV12-3/TRBV12-4 | CASRRQGISYGYTF | TGTGCCAGCAGGCGACAGGGGATATCCTATGGCTACACCTTC
TRBJ1-2 | NA | NA | TRBV27 | CASSGPEYGYTF | TGTGCCAGCAGCGGGCCCGAGTATGGCTACACCTTC
TRBJ2-1 | TRBD2 | NA | TRBV7-3 | CASSLTGIAGVNEQFF | TGTGCCAGCAGCTTAACTGGGATAGCGGGGGTAAATGAGCAGTTCTTC
TRBJ1-5 | TRBD1 | NA | TRBV5-5 | CASSLEQGAWQPQHF | TGTGCCAGCAGCTTGGAACAGGGGGCGTGGCAGCCCCAGCATTTT
TRBJ2-1 | NA | few | TRBV12-3/TRBV12-4 | CASSLRTYNEQFF | TGTGCCAGCAGTTTAAGGACCTACAATGAGCAGTTCTTC
TRBJ2-3 | TRBD2 | few | TRBV12-3/TRBV12-4 | CASSGLADTQYF | TGTGCCAGCAGTGGACTAGCGGATACGCAGTATTTT
TRBJ2-1 | TRBD2 | NA | TRBV20-1 | CSARDTRDYNLGSYNEQFF | TGCAGTGCTAGAGATACCCGGGACTACAATTTAGGGTCCTACAATGAGCAGTTCTTC
TRBJ2-1 | NA | NA | TRBV13 | CASSHKVLEEQFF | TGTGCCAGCAGCCATAAGGTCCTTGAGGAGCAGTTCTTC
TRBJ1-2 | NA | NA | TRBV5-6 | CASSLPEVTVRGYTF | TGTGCCAGCAGCTTACCGGAGGTGACTGTCAGGGGCTACACCTTC
TRBJ1-5 | NA | NA | TRBV7-9 | CASSFGPTNQPQHF | TGTGCCAGCAGCTTCGGTCCAACGAATCAGCCCCAGCATTTT
TRBJ2-3 | NA | NA | TRBV7-2 | CASSSIPSGVTDTQYF | TGTGCCAGCAGCTCAATTCCCTCAGGCGTCACAGATACGCAGTATTTT
TRBJ1-5 | NA | NA | TRBV7-2 | CASSRQEISNQPQHF | TGTGCCAGCAGCCGACAGGAGATTAGCAATCAGCCCCAGCATTTT
TRBJ2-5 | NA | once | TRBV18 | CASLPPAGVETQYF | TGTGCCAGCTTACCACCGGCAGGGGTGGAGACCCAGTACTTC
TRBJ2-1 | TRBD2 | NA | TRBV29-1 | CSVVTSGLPSSYNEQFF | TGCAGCGTTGTTACTAGCGGGCTACCCTCCTCGTACAATGAGCAGTTCTTC
TRBJ2-7 | TRBD1 | NA | TRBV4-1 | CASSQEVGQMYEQYF | TGCGCCAGCAGCCAAGAAGTGGGACAGATGTACGAGCAGTACTTC
TRBJ2-1 | NA | NA | TRBV21-1 | CASNKGPHGSGGTSNEQFF | TGTGCCAGCAACAAAGGGCCCCACGGTAGCGGGGGGACCAGCAATGAGCAGTTCTTC
TRBJ1-1 | NA | NA | TRBV3-1 | CASSSPGTEGAEAFF | TGTGCCAGCAGCTCACCGGGGACCGAAGGCGCTGAAGCTTTCTTT
TRBJ1-2 | NA | NA | TRBV5-1 | CASSKDTGKDGYTF | TGCGCCAGCAGCAAAGACACAGGGAAGGATGGCTACACCTTC
TRBJ2-1 | TRBD1 | few | TRBV29-1 | CSVRTGVNEQFF | TGCAGCGTTCGGACAGGGGTCAATGAGCAGTTCTTC
TRBJ2-7 | NA | NA | TRBV5-1 | CAPEDSYEQYF | TGCGCCCCGGAGGACTCCTACGAGCAGTACTTC
TRBJ1-2 | NA | NA | TRBV12-3/TRBV12-4 | CASSHRTSGNYGYTF | TGTGCCAGCAGCCACCGGACGTCCGGGAACTATGGCTACACCTTC
TRBJ1-3 | NA | NA | TRBV10-3 | CAISFNPGSSGNTIYF | TGTGCCATCAGTTTTAATCCAGGGAGCTCTGGAAACACCATATATTTT
TRBJ2-7 | NA | NA | TRBV7-2 | CASSLRFSAREQYF | TGTGCCAGCAGCTTACGCTTTTCTGCGCGCGAGCAGTACTTC
TRBJ2-5 | NA | few | TRBV12-3/TRBV12-4 | CASSWVRVKETQYF | TGTGCCAGCAGTTGGGTCAGGGTAAAGGAGACCCAGTACTTC
TRBJ2-1 | NA | NA | TRBV13 | CASTVEGPYNEQFF | TGTGCCAGCACCGTAGAAGGGCCGTACAATGAGCAGTTCTTC
TRBJ2-5 | NA | NA | TRBV7-2 | CASSPRGLQETQYF | TGTGCCAGCAGCCCCCGGGGACTGCAAGAGACCCAGTACTTC
TRBJ2-1 | NA | NA | TRBV6-6 | CASRSDREQFF | TGTGCCAGCAGATCGGACAGAGAGCAGTTCTTC
TRBJ2-2 | NA | NA | TRBV20-1 | CSARGSSGGAGELFF | TGCAGTGCTAGAGGGTCTTCGGGGGGCGCCGGGGAGCTGTTTTTT
TRBJ2-7 | TRBD1 | NA | TRBV7-2 | CASSLESGTGAYEQYF | TGTGCCAGCAGCCTCGAATCCGGGACAGGGGCCTACGAGCAGTACTTC
TRBJ2-5 | NA | NA | TRBV28 | CASTVGETQYF | TGTGCCAGCACGGTTGGAGAGACCCAGTACTTC
TRBJ2-1 | TRBD1 | NA | TRBV6-4 | CASSEDRENEQFF | TGTGCCAGCAGTGAAGACAGGGAGAATGAGCAGTTCTTC
TRBJ2-5 | TRBD1 | NA | TRBV5-1 | CASSIDRVETQYF | TGCGCCAGCAGCATCGACAGGGTAGAGACCCAGTACTTC
TRBJ1-4 | TRBD1 | few | TRBV9 | CASSAQGTGGTNEKLFF | TGTGCCAGCAGCGCCCAGGGGACAGGGGGAACTAATGAAAAACTGTTTTTT
TRBJ2-5 | NA | NA | TRBV6-6 | CASSYSPQGSIETQYF | TGTGCCAGCAGTTACTCGCCTCAGGGTTCCATAGAGACCCAGTACTTC
TRBJ2-5 | NA | NA | TRBV27 | CASSTQGIKETQYF | TGTGCCAGCAGCACACAGGGAATTAAAGAGACCCAGTACTTC
TRBJ2-7 | NA | NA | TRBV7-9 | CASSLVGADVSEQYF | TGTGCCAGCAGCTTAGTCGGGGCTGATGTTTCCGAGCAGTACTTC
TRBJ1-5 | NA | NA | TRBV6-2/TRBV6-3 | CASRNRGQPQHF | TGTGCCAGCCGTAATAGGGGTCAGCCCCAGCATTTT